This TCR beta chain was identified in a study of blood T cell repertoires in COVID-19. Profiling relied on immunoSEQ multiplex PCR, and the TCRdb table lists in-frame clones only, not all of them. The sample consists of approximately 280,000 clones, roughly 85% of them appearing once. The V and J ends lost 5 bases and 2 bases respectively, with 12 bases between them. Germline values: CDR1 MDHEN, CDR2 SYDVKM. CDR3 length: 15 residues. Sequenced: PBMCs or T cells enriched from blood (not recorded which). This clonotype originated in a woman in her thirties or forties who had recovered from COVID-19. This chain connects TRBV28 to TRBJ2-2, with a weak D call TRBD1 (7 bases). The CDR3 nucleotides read TGTGCCAGCAGTCCAGGGGGGCGTAACACCGGGGAGCTGTTTTTT. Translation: CASSPGGRNTGELFF.